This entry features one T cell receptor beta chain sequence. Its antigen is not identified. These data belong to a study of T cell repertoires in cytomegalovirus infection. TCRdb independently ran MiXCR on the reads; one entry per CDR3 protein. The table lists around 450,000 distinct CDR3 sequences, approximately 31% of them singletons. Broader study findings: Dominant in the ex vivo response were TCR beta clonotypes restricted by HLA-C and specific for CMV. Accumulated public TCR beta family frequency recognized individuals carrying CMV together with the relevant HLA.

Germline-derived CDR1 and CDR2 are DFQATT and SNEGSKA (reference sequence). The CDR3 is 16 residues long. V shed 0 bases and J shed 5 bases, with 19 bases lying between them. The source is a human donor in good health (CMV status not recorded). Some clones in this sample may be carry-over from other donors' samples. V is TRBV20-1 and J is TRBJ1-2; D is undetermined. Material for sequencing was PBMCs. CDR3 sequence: CSARENPGKSGYGYTF. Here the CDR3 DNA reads TGCAGTGCTAGAGAGAACCCGGGAAAAAGTGGGTATGGCTACACCTTC.